A single sample gave rise to the 3 T cell receptor beta chains below, sequenced in a study of blood T cell repertoires in COVID-19. Clones were sequenced by immunoSEQ multiplex PCR, and TCRdb holds only the in-frame ones, with some missing. The sample has under 200,000 clones, under 85% seen once. The sequenced material came from peripheral blood. These receptors were collected from an older man with acute or convalescent COVID-19.

This chain connects TRBV19 to TRBJ2-6; 8 nucleotides match TRBD2. The CDR3 runs 19 residues. V shed 3 bases, J shed 2 bases, and the junction held 12 bases outside the gene matches. Germline V gene lookup returns CDR1 LNHDA and CDR2 SQIVND (reference sequence). The CDR3 DNA reads as TGTGCCAGTAGTATCGGAGAGGCTAGCGGGTCTGCTGGGGCCAACGTCCTGACTTTC. Protein product: CASSIGEASGSAGANVLTF.

V and J are TRBV11-3 and TRBJ2-3; 10 bases line up with TRBD2. Germline CDR1 is SGHNT and CDR2 is YENEEA. Unmatched junction bases numbered 5, after V lost 2 bases and J lost 3 bases. The CDR3 totals 16 residues. The CDR3, as DNA: TGTGCCAGCAGCTTAACGGGACTAGCGCGTACAGATACGCAGTATTTT. Translating it yields CASSLTGLARTDTQYF. Full variable domain (outside the CDR3, taken from reference TRBV11-3 and TRBJ2-3): EAGVVQSPRYKIIEKKQPVAFWCNPISGHNTLYWYLQNLGQGPELLIRYENEEAVDDSQLPKDRFSAERLKGVDSTLKIQPAELGDSAVYLCASSLTGLARTDTQYFGPGTRLTVL.

This clone was observed a single time. The genes are TRBV5-6 and TRBJ1-1, with unresolved D. The V end lost 0 bases, the J end lost 6 bases, and 6 bases lay between the germline ends. CDR3 length: 12 residues. Germline V gene sequence: CDR1 SGHDT, CDR2 YYEEEE. CDR3 protein: CASSLGAAEAFF. As DNA, the CDR3 is TGTGCCAGCAGCTTGGGGGCAGCTGAAGCTTTCTTT.